This T cell receptor beta chain was retrieved from a study of Graves' ophthalmopathy and Graves' hyperthyroidism. Background on the study: Ahead of any treatment, peripheral blood was obtained at the initial diagnosis. Whole-study results and caveats: Sensitivity reached 70.59% and specificity around 76% when the model predicted ophthalmopathy progression.

Researchers took RNA transcripts and amplified TCR beta CDR3 regions from them. Second-round multiplex PCR came after a first-round RT-PCR that employed HTBI primers. Each CDR3 protein is one row after TCRdb ran MiXCR on the multiplex PCR reads. Of hundreds of thousands of distinct CDR3 sequences in the sample, about 46% were seen once. A note on this clonotype: Its antigen remains unknown.

The ends were cut back, 3 bases at V and 5 bases at J, with 22 bases in the middle. CDR1 DFQATT and CDR2 SNEGSKA come from the germline V gene (reference sequence). CDR3 length: 16 amino acids. This sequence joins TRBV20-1 and TRBJ2-5; D perhaps matches TRBD2 (6 bases). Material for sequencing was peripheral blood. The sequence derives from an adult man with Graves' ophthalmopathy. The CDR3, as DNA: TGCAGTGCTAGTGGCCGCGGGAACTCATGGGGGGAGACCCAGTACTTC. Amino acid sequence: CSASGRGNSWGETQYF.